These T cell receptor beta chains were read from a single sample in a study of T cell changes during pregnancy in multiple sclerosis. Method: immunoSEQ multiplex PCR; TCRdb's copy keeps in-frame clones and lacks some. Among fewer than 65,000 clones listed, 91% were seen once. Sample: peripheral blood, taken after pregnancy. The receptors here all came from a female donor in good health, enrolled as a control in a pregnancy study. CDR3s include the opening cysteine and the closing phenylalanine or tryptophan. A D gene is named only where the DNA matches it firmly. Clone size is stated in some rows and not others, as once, few, many or a class when expanded.

j_call d_call v_call clone_size cdr3_length cdr3_nt cdr3_aa
TRBJ1-1 - TRBV18 - 16 TGTGCCAGCTCACCAACTGTGATCAGGGTGAACACTGAAGCTTTCTTT CASSPTVIRVNTEAFF
TRBJ2-1 - TRBV14 - 15 TGTGCCAGCAGCCAAGGAGCGGGCGCCTACAATGAGCAGTTCTTC CASSQGAGAYNEQFF
TRBJ1-1 - TRBV19 once 16 TGTGCCAGTAGTATAGCCGTGACAGCCCCTAACACTGAAGCTTTCTTT CASSIAVTAPNTEAFF
TRBJ1-1 TRBD1 TRBV6-1 - 14 TGTGCCAGCAGTGAGAGGACAGGGAACACTGAAGCTTTCTTT CASSERTGNTEAFF
TRBJ1-3 - TRBV7-9 - 15 TGTGCCAGCAGCCCCCCCGGCCAGGCTGGAAACACCATATATTTT CASSPPGQAGNTIYF
TRBJ2-2 - TRBV5-8 - 15 TGTGCCAGCAGTCTTATTAGCGGGAACACCGGGGAGCTGTTTTTT CASSLISGNTGELFF
TRBJ2-2 TRBD2 TRBV9 - 18 TGTGCCAGCAGCTTCCTAGCGGGGGGGACCGCTTCGTCCGGGGAGCTGTTTTTT CASSFLAGGTASSGELFF
TRBJ1-3 TRBD1 TRBV11-3 - 17 TGTGCCAGCAGCTCCCTCCGACAGGGGCGTTCAGGAAACACCATATATTTT CASSSLRQGRSGNTIYF
TRBJ1-5 - TRBV7-8 - 17 TGTGCCAGCAGCTTAGCGGAGGCGGGGTCCAAGGGTCAGCCCCAGCATTTT CASSLAEAGSKGQPQHF
TRBJ1-5 TRBD1 TRBV6-6 - 15 TGTGCCAGCAGAGACAGGGGAAATAGCAATCAGCCCCAGCATTTT CASRDRGNSNQPQHF
TRBJ2-2 - TRBV7-8 - 17 TGTGCCAGCAGCTTAGTTCGAACAGTACGGAACACCGGGGAGCTGTTTTTT CASSLVRTVRNTGELFF
TRBJ2-3 TRBD2 TRBV27 - 15 TGTGCCAGCAGTACTAGCGGGGGAGGCACAGATACGCAGTATTTT CASSTSGGGTDTQYF
TRBJ1-2 - TRBV28 once 14 TGTGCCAGCAGTTTACCCCGGGAGGACTATGGCTACACCTTC CASSLPREDYGYTF
TRBJ2-7 - TRBV5-1 - 12 TGCGCCAGCAGCTTGGGTGAGAACGAGCAGTACTTC CASSLGENEQYF
TRBJ2-5 TRBD2 TRBV7-8 - 16 TGTGCCAGCAGCTCAGGAGTGCGGGGGGCCCAAGAGACCCAGTACTTC CASSSGVRGAQETQYF
TRBJ2-2 TRBD2 TRBV7-8 - 16 TGTGCCAGCGCCAGGGCGGGGGGTACGAACACCGGGGAGCTGTTTTTT CASARAGGTNTGELFF
TRBJ1-4 - TRBV6-5 - 14 TGTGCCAGCAGTTCCACGGGGAGCGTGAAAAAACTGTTTTTT CASSSTGSVKKLFF
TRBJ1-2 - TRBV14 - 9 TGTGCCAGCAGCCAAGTCGTGGCTTTC CASSQVVAF
TRBJ2-1 - TRBV11-2 - 15 TGTGCCAGCAGCTCCCGCACCGGGACAACACATGAGCAGTTCTTC CASSSRTGTTHEQFF
TRBJ2-1 TRBD1 TRBV27 - 12 TGTGCCAGCAGAACAGGGGCTAATGAGCAGTTCTTC CASRTGANEQFF
TRBJ1-1 - TRBV4-1 - 17 TGCGCCAGCAGCCCCCCATTTGAGCAGGGTGGTGGCACTGAAGCTTTCTTT CASSPPFEQGGGTEAFF
TRBJ1-1 TRBD1 TRBV5-1 once 16 TGCGCCAGCAGCTTGGTACTAACAGGGGCAGGAACTGAAGCTTTCTTT CASSLVLTGAGTEAFF